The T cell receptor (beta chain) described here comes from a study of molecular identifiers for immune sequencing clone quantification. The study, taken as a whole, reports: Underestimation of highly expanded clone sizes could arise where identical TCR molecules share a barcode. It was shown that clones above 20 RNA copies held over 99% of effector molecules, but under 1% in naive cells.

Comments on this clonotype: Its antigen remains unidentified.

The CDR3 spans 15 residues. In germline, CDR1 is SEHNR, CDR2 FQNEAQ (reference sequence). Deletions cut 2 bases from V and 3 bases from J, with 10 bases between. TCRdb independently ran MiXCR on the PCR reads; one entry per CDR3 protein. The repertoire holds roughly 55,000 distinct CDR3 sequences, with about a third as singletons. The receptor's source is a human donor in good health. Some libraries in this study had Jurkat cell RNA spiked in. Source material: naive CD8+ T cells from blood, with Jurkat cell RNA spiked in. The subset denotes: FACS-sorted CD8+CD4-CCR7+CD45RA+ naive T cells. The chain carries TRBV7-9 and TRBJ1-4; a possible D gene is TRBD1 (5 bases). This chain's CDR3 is CASSLSDIPNEKLFF. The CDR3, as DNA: TGTGCCAGCAGCTTATCGGACATTCCTAATGAAAAACTGTTTTTT. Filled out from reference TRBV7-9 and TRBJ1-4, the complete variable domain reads DTGVSQNPRHKITKRGQNVTFRCDPISEHNRLYWYRQTLGQGPEFLTYFQNEAQLEKSRLLSDRFSAERPKGSFSTLEIQRTEQGDSAMYLCASSLSDIPNEKLFFGSGTQLSVL.